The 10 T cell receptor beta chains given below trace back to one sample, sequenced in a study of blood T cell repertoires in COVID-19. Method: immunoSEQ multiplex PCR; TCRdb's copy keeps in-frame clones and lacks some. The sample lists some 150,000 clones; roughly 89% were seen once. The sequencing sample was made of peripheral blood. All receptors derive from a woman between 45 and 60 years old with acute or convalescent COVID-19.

The CDR3: CASSRTSGPNEQFF. In nucleotides, the CDR3 is TGTGCCAGCAGCCGGACTAGCGGGCCCAATGAGCAGTTCTTC. J is TRBJ2-1 and V is TRBV2; 11 positions match TRBD2. The CDR3 covers 14 residues. V lost 6 bases to trimming and J lost 6 bases; unmatched junction nucleotides: 4. The V gene's germline CDR1 is SNHLY and CDR2 FYNNEI.

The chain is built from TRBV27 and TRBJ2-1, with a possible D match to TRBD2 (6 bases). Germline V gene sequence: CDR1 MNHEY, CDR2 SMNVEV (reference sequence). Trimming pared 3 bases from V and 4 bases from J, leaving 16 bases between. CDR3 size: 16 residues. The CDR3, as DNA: TGTGCCAGCAGTTTTTTGGCGGGATTAACATACAATGAGCAGTTCTTC. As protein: CASSFLAGLTYNEQFF.

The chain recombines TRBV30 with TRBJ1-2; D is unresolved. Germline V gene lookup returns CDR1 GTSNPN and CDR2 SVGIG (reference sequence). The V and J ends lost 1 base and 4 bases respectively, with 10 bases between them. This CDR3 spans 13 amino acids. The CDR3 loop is CAWSALVVYGYTF. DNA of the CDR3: TGTGCCTGGAGTGCTTTGGTAGTCTATGGCTACACCTTC. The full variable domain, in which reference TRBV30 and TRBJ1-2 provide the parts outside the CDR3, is SQTIHQWPATLVQPVGSPLSLECTVEGTSNPNLYWYRQAAGRGLQLLFYSVGIGQISSEVPQNLSASRPQDRQFILSSKKLLLSDSGFYLCAWSALVVYGYTFGSGTRLTVV.

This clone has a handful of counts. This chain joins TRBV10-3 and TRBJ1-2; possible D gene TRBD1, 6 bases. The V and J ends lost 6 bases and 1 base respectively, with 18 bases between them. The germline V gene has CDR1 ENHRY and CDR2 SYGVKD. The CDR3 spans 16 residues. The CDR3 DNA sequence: TGTGCCATCAGGAAAAACGTGGGGGCAGATAACTATGGCTACACCTTC. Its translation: CAIRKNVGADNYGYTF.

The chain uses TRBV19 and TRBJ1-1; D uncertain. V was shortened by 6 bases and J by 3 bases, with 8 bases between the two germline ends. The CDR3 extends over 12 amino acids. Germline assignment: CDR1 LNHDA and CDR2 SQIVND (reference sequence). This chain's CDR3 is CASSDTDTEAFF. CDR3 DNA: TGTGCCAGTAGCGATACGGACACTGAAGCTTTCTTT.

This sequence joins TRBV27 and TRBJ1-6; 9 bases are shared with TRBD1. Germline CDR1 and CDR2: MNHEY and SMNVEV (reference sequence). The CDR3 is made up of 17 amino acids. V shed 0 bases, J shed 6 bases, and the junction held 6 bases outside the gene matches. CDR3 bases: TGTGCCAGCAGTTTATCCCCCGGACAGGGGTTTAATTCACCCCTCCACTTT. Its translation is CASSLSPGQGFNSPLHF.

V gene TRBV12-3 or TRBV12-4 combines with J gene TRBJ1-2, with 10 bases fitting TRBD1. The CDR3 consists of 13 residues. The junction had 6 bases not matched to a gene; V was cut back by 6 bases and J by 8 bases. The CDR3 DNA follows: TGTGCCAGCAGCCCGGGACAGGGGCAAGGCTACACCTTC. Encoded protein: CASSPGQGQGYTF.

CDR3 coding DNA: TGTGCCAGTACGATTGGCAGCGGGTGGCAAGATACGCAGTATTTT. As protein: CASTIGSGWQDTQYF. V is TRBV7-9 and J is TRBJ2-3; tentative D call: TRBD2 (6 bases). In germline, CDR1 is SEHNR, CDR2 FQNEAQ (reference sequence). The ends were cut back, 9 bases at V and 5 bases at J, with 21 bases in the middle. This CDR3 is 15 amino acids long. The variable domain in full, completed from reference TRBV7-9 and TRBJ2-3, reads DTGVSQNPRHKITKRGQNVTFRCDPISEHNRLYWYRQTLGQGPEFLTYFQNEAQLEKSRLLSDRFSAERPKGSFSTLEIQRTEQGDSAMYLCASTIGSGWQDTQYFGPGTRLTVL.

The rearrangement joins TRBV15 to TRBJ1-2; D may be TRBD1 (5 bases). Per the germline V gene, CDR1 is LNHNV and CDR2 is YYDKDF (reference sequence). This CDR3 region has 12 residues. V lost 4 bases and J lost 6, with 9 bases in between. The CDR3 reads CATSNDRHGYTF. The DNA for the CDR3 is TGTGCCACCAGCAACGACAGACATGGCTACACCTTC.

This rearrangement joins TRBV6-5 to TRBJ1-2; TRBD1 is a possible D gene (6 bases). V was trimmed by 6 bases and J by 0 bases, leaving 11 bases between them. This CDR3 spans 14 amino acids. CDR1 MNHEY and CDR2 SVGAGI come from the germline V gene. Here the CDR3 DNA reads TGTGCCAGCAGATCCCGGACAGCTAACTATGGCTACACCTTC. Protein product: CASRSRTANYGYTF.